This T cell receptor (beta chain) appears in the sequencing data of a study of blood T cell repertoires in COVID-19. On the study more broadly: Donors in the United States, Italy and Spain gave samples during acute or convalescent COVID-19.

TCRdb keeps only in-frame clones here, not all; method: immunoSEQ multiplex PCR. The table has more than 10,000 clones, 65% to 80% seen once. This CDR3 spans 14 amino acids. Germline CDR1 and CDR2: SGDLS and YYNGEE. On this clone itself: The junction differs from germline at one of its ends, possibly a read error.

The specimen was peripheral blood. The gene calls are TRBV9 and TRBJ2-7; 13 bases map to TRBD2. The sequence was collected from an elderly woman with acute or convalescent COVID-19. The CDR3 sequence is CASSVGTSGASSHF. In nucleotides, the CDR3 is TGTGCCAGCAGCGTCGGGACTAGCGGGGCATCCAGCCACTTC.